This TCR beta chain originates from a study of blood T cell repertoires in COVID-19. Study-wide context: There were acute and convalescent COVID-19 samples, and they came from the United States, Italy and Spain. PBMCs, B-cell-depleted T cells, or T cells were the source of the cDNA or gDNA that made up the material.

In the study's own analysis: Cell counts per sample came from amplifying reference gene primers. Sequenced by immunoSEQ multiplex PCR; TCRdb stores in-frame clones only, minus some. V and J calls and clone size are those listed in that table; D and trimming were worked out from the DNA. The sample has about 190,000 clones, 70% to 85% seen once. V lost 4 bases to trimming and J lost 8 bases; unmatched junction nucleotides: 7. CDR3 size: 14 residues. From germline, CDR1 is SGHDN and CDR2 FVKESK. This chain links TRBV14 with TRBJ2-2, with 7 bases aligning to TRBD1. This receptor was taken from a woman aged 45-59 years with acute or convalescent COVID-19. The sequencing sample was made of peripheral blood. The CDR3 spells CASSRTTGVGELFF. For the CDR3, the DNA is TGTGCCAGCAGCCGAACTACAGGGGTAGGGGAGCTGTTTTTT.